The present T cell receptor beta chain was sequenced within a study of T cells in Graves' hyperthyroidism and ophthalmopathy. RNA transcripts provided the source from which TCR beta CDR3 regions were amplified. HTBI primers drove first-round RT-PCR of the TCR CDR3. TCRdb called the multiplex PCR reads again in MiXCR, with one record for every CDR3 protein. The sample yields around 450,000 distinct CDR3 sequences, about 15% seen once. CDR1 MNHEY and CDR2 SVGEGT come from the germline V gene. With 6 bases removed from V and 7 bases from J, the gap between germline ends came to 21 bases. CDR3 length: 15 amino acids. This clonotype appeared a few times.

This chain links TRBV6-2 or TRBV6-3 with TRBJ1-1; D possibly corresponds to TRBD1 (6 bases). This receptor was identified in a woman under 30 with Graves' hyperthyroidism. The sample consisted of blood. DNA of the CDR3: TGTGCCAGCAGAGAGGACAGTCTGGGACCGAGTGAAGCTTTCTTT. Translated, it gives CASREDSLGPSEAFF.